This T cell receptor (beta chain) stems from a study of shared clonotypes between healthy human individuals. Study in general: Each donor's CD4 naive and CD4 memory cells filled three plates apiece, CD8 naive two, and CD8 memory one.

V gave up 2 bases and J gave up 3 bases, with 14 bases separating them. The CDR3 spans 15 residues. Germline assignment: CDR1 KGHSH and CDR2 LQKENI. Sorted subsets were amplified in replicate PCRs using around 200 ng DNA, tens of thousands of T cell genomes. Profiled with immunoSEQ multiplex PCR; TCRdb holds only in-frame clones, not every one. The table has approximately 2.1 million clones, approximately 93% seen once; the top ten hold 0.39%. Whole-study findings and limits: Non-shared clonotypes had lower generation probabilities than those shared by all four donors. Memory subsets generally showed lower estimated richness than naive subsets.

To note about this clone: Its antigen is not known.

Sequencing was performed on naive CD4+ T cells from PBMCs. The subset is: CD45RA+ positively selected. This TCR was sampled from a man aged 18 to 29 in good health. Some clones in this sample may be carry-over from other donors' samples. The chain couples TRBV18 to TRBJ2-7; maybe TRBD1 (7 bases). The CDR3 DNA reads TGTGCCAGCTCACCAGGCGGGACAGAGGTCTACGAGCAGTACTTC. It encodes CASSPGGTEVYEQYF.